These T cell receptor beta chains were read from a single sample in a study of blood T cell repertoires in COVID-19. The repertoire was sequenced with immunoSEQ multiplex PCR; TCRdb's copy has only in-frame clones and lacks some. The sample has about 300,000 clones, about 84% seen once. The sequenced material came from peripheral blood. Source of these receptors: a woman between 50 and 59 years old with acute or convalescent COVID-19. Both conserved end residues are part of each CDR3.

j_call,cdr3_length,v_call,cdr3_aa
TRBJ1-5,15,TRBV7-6,CASSLASGVDQPQHF
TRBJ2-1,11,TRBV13,CASETRNEQFF
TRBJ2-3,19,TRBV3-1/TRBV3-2,CASSQVFSGRAEGTDTQYF
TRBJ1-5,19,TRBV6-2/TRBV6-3,CASSYQYRGPPNSNQPQHF
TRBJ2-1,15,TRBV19,CASSIDRGLYNEQFF
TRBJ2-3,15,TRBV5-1,CASSLVLASQDTQYF
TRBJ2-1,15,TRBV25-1,CASSLPGTRQGEQFF
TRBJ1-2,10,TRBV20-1,CSATGGGYTF
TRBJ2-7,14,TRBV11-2,CASSPDGQGREQYF
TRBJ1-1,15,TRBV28,CASSLSTGALDEAFF
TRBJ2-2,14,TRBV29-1,CSVESAGNTGELFF
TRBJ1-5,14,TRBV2,CASSRDRAYQPQHF
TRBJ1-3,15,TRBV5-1,CASSLLGQSGNTIYF
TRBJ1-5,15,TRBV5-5,CASSLVQGVGQPQHF
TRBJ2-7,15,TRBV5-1,CASSLGTSGTYEQYF
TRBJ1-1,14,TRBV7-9,CASSLGDRGREAFF
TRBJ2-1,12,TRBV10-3,CAISESMGAKFF
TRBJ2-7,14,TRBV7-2,CASSLGTPGLEQYF
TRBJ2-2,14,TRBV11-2,CASSRPRVPGELFF
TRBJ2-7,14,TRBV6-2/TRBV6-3,CASSSSSGAYEQYF
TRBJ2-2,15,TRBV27,CASSLFPGGPGELFF
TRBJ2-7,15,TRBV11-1,CASSRGASGTYEQYF
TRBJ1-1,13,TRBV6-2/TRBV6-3,CASSYSLGTEAFF
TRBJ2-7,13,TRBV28,CASSLRLTYEQYF
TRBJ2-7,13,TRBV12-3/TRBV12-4,CASSLQDYIEQYF
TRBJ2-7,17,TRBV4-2,CASSQALSRGLDYEQYF
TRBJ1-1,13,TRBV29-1,CSVLVQANTEAFF
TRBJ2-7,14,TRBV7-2,CASLQDYLSYEQYF
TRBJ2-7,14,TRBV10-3,CAISGTGNSYEQYF